Each of the 20 T cell receptor beta chains below was sequenced from the same sample in a study of blood T cells in healthy people across ages. It was with a sample-barcoded 5' primer and a J-beta primer mix that a second PCR of roughly 7 to 12 cycles was run. TCRdb re-analysed the 5' RACE reads in MiXCR, keeping a single row per CDR3 protein. Found here are fewer than 2,000,000 distinct CDR3 sequences, around 42% of them singletons; the top ten hold roughly 24%. The sample taken for sequencing was blood. The receptors shown here come from a human donor in good health.

As concerns this clonotype: Compared with germline, one end of the junction differs, possibly owing to a read error. The chain is built from TRBV27 and TRBJ2-1; 9 bases line up with TRBD1. From germline, CDR1 is MNHEY and CDR2 SMNVEV (reference sequence). This CDR3 contains 15 residues. This chain's CDR3 is CASSLSWTGVHERFF. In DNA, the CDR3 is TGTGCCAGCAGTTTATCGTGGACAGGGGTCCATGAGCGGTTCTTC.

The V and J genes are TRBV9 and TRBJ2-6; D assignment may be TRBD1 or TRBD2 (5 bases each). V lost 3 bases, J lost 3 bases, and 13 bases lay in between. Germline assignment: CDR1 SGDLS and CDR2 YYNGEE. This CDR3 spans 16 amino acids. The CDR3 loop reads CASSGASGRGANVLTF. As DNA, the CDR3 is TGTGCCAGCAGCGGGGCCTCGGGGCGTGGGGCCAACGTCCTGACTTTC.

This chain joins TRBV19 and TRBJ2-3; 11 bases are shared with TRBD1. The CDR3 sequence is 15 residues long. Unmatched junction bases numbered 3, after V lost 3 bases and J lost 4 bases. Germline-derived CDR1 and CDR2 are LNHDA and SQIVND (reference sequence). The CDR3 loop reads CASSIWDRGADTQYF. The CDR3 bases are TGTGCCAGTAGTATTTGGGACAGGGGGGCAGATACGCAGTATTTT.

This clonotype was detected only a few times. The rearrangement links TRBV5-1 to TRBJ2-3, with a possible D match to TRBD2 (6 bases). CDR3 length: 13 residues. The germline gives CDR1 SGHRS, CDR2 YFSETQ. V lost 3 bases and J 2 bases, leaving 7 bases between the germline ends. The CDR3 nucleotides are TGCGCCAGCAGCTGGAGGGACACAGATACGCAGTATTTT. It encodes CASSWRDTDTQYF.

The chain joins TRBV20-1 to TRBJ2-7, with TRBD2 identical over 10 bases. The CDR3 is 16 amino acids. J lost 2 bases, V lost 6 bases, and 13 bases had no gene match. Germline V gene sequence: CDR1 DFQATT, CDR2 SNEGSKA (reference sequence). The CDR3 DNA reads TGCAGTGCGCGAGGAGGAGCGGGGGGGCCCCCCTACGAGCAGTACTTC. Amino acid sequence: CSARGGAGGPPYEQYF.

This clonotype was detected once. The chain joins TRBV20-1 to TRBJ2-5, with 7 positions matching TRBD1. The J call is doubtful: the DNA matches TRBJ2-7 better. The CDR3 covers 15 residues. Germline CDR1 DFQATT, CDR2 SNEGSKA (reference sequence). The CDR3 nucleotides are TGCAGTGCTCAACCTCCGGGACAGCGGAACTACGAGCAGTACTTC. This translates into CSAQPPGQRNYEQYF.

A word on this clonotype: A much larger clone lies one base from this, so it may be a read error. The chain combines TRBV7-3 with TRBJ2-5; the D call may be TRBD1 or TRBD2 (6 bases each). Germline V gene data show CDR1 as SGHTA and CDR2 as FQGTGA. The CDR3 is 13 residues long. The CDR3 reads CASSQQGGEIQYF. The CDR3 nucleotides read TGTGCCAGCAGCCAACAGGGAGGAGAGATCCAGTACTTC.

This clonotype was detected a few times. V usage is TRBV5-1 and J usage is TRBJ1-5; D gene uncertain. Germline-derived CDR1 and CDR2 are SGHRS and YFSETQ. The V end was cut by 0 bases, the J end by 6 bases, with 13 bases between. This CDR3 region has 15 residues. The CDR3 DNA follows: TGCGCCAGCAGCTTGGGAGTCTCTACGGGTCAGCCCCAGCATTTT. Its protein product is CASSLGVSTGQPQHF.

This clonotype was picked up a small number of times. The rearrangement uses TRBV29-1 and TRBJ1-1; weak D call: TRBD1 (6 bases). The V and J ends lost 6 bases and 1 base respectively, with 12 bases between them. The CDR3 totals 13 residues. Germline assignment: CDR1 SQVTM and CDR2 ANQGSEA. DNA for the CDR3: TGCAGCGTCTCACAGGGCGGGAACACTGAAGCTTTCTTT. Translating gives CSVSQGGNTEAFF. Full variable domain (remainder filled in from reference TRBV29-1 and TRBJ1-1): SAVISQKPSRDICQRGTSLTIQCQVDSQVTMMFWYRQQPGQSLTLIATANQGSEATYESGFVIDKFPISRPNLTFSTLTVSNMSPEDSSIYLCSVSQGGNTEAFFGQGTRLTVV.

This clonotype occurred a few times. The chain carries TRBV12-3 or TRBV12-4 and TRBJ2-7; D is undetermined. The CDR3 loop spans 15 amino acids. V shed 5 bases and J shed 7 bases, with 21 bases lying between them. In nucleotides, the CDR3 is TGTGCCAGCAGTCCTAGGGTGAGCCTCTCGGATGAGCAGTACTTC. Protein product: CASSPRVSLSDEQYF.

In its sample, this clonotype was seen a few times. The chain couples TRBV20-1 to TRBJ1-2, with D perhaps matching TRBD1 (6 bases). The CDR3 is 12 residues long. With 5 bases removed from V and 4 bases from J, the gap between germline ends came to 11 bases. Germline V gives CDR1 DFQATT, CDR2 SNEGSKA (reference sequence). The CDR3 DNA follows: TGCAGTGCTCACAGGGTGGGCTATGGCTACACCTTC. The encoded protein is CSAHRVGYGYTF.

This clonotype was seen a handful of times. The V gene is TRBV5-1, the J gene TRBJ1-1; 11 bases align to TRBD1. V gave up 4 bases and J gave up 3 bases; unmatched junction bases: 2. The V gene's germline CDR1 is SGHRS and CDR2 YFSETQ. This CDR3 has 14 residues. CDR3 protein: CASSGDRGDTEAFF. CDR3 coding DNA: TGCGCCAGCAGCGGGGACAGGGGGGACACTGAAGCTTTCTTT.

This clonotype occurred a few times. The J gene is TRBJ2-7, the V gene TRBV29-1, with 7 bases fitting TRBD1. Germline-derived CDR1 and CDR2 are SQVTM and ANQGSEA. The CDR3 contains 14 residues. Germline trimming cut 5 bases from V and 3 bases from J; bases unmatched to any gene: 10. This CDR3 reads CSVSRTGTYYEQYF. CDR3 DNA: TGCAGCGTTAGTCGGACAGGAACTTACTACGAGCAGTACTTC.

The genes are TRBV20-1 and TRBJ2-7; a possible D gene is TRBD1 (6 bases). V was clipped by 4 bases and J by 3 bases, with 13 bases between them. The CDR3 sequence is 13 residues long. The germline V gene encodes CDR1 DFQATT and CDR2 SNEGSKA (reference sequence). CDR3 loop: CSATSGAYYEQYF. DNA for the CDR3: TGCAGTGCTACTTCAGGGGCTTACTACGAGCAGTACTTC.

This clonotype showed up just a few times. The chain's CDR3 is CASSPQGLAMETQYF. The CDR3 DNA reads TGTGCCAGCAGCCCTCAGGGACTAGCTATGGAGACCCAGTACTTC. The chain joins TRBV3-1 to TRBJ2-5; 9 bases agree with TRBD2. This CDR3 region has 15 residues. J lost 5 bases, V lost 4 bases, and 8 bases had no gene match. Germline loops: CDR1 LGHDT, CDR2 YNNKEL (reference sequence).

The CDR3 DNA sequence: TGTGCCAGCAGTTTATCGGATGGGGGTCTGGAGCAGTATTTT. Protein sequence: CASSLSDGGLEQYF. The V call is TRBV28, the J call TRBJ2-3; the D gene could be TRBD1 or TRBD2 (5 bases each). V was clipped by 1 base and J by 11 bases, with 16 bases between them. This CDR3 is 14 amino acids long. From germline, CDR1 is MDHEN and CDR2 SYDVKM.

The chain carries TRBV7-3 and TRBJ2-1; D uncertain. There are 16 residues in the CDR3. The germline CDR1 and CDR2 sequences are SGHTA and FQGTGA. V was pared by 3 bases and J by 4 bases, with 16 bases between. The CDR3 DNA reads as TGTGCCAGCAGCTTGGTCCGACAAGCGAGATACAATGAGCAGTTCTTC. This translates into CASSLVRQARYNEQFF.

This rearrangement joins TRBV29-1 to TRBJ2-5; perhaps D is TRBD1 or TRBD2 (6 bases each). Germline V lookup: CDR1 SQVTM, CDR2 ANQGSEA. V was pared by 7 bases and J by 5 bases, with 20 bases between. The CDR3 runs to 14 residues. The CDR3: CSAPGGGGEETQYF. The CDR3 coding sequence is TGCAGCGCCCCGGGTGGGGGCGGGGAGGAGACCCAGTACTTC.

This clonotype was seen a single time. This chain connects TRBV29-1 to TRBJ1-2; D gene unclear. Trimming left V 0 bases short and J 7 bases short, with 18 bases between. There are 15 residues in the CDR3. Germline V CDR1 and CDR2: SQVTM, ANQGSEA. CDR3 protein: CSVEEGREIERGYTF. The CDR3 DNA reads as TGCAGCGTTGAAGAAGGTAGGGAAATCGAGCGTGGCTACACCTTC.

This clonotype has only one observation. This chain uses TRBV13 with TRBJ1-2; D might be TRBD1 (5 bases). This CDR3 spans 16 amino acids. Trimming left V 1 base short and J 4 bases short, with 16 bases between. Germline CDR1 and CDR2: PRHDT and FYEKMQ (reference sequence). CDR3 bases: TGTGCCAGCAGCTTAGTTGGAGGGGCGATAACCTATGGCTACACCTTC. It codes for CASSLVGGAITYGYTF.